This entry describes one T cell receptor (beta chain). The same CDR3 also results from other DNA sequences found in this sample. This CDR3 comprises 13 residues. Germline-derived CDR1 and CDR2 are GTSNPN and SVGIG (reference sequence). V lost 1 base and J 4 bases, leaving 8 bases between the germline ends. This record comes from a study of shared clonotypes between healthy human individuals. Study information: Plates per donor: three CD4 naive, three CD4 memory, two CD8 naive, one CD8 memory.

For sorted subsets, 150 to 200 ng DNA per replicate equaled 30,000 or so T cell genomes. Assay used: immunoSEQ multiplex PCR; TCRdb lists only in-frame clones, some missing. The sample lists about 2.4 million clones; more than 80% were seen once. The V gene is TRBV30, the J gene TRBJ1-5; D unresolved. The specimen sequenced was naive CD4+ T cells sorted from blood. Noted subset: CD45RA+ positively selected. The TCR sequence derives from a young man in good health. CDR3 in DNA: TGTGCCTGGAGTGGACTGCTGAATCAGCCCCAGCATTTT. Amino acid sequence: CAWSGLLNQPQHF.